This TCR beta chain was identified during a study of blood T cells in healthy people across ages. Through a sample-barcoded 5' primer and a J-beta primer mix, a second PCR was run for roughly 7 to 11 cycles. TCRdb called the 5' RACE reads again in MiXCR, with one record for every CDR3 protein. Among around 2 million distinct CDR3 sequences, about two fifths were seen once, and the ten largest hold more than 20%. Germline CDR1 is DFQATT and CDR2 is SNEGSKA (reference sequence). The CDR3 runs to 15 residues. V gave up 4 bases and J gave up 0 bases, with 10 bases separating them. This clonotype was obtained from a human donor in good health. The rearrangement links TRBV20-1 to TRBJ2-6; D is perhaps TRBD1 (6 bases). Sample: blood. The CDR3 DNA reads TGCAGTGCTACAGGGGCCACCTCTGGGGCCAACGTCCTGACTTTC. Protein product: CSATGATSGANVLTF.